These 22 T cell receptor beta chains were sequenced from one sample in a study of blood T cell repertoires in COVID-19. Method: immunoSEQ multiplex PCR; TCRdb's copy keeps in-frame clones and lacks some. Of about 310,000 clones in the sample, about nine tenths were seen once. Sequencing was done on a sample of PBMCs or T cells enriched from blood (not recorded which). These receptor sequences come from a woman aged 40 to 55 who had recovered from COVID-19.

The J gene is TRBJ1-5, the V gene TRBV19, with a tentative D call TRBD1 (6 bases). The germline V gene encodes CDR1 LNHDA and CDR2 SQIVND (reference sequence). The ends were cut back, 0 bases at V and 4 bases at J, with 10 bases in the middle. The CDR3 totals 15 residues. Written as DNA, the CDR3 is TGTGCCAGTAGTATAGACGGCAGGGGTAATCAGCCCCAGCATTTT. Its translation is CASSIDGRGNQPQHF.

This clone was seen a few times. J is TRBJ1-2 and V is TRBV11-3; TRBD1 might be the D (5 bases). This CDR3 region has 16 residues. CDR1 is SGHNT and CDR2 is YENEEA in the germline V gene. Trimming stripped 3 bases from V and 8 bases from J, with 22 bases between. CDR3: CASSFRSTALKLGYTF. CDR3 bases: TGTGCCAGCAGCTTTCGCTCGACAGCGCTGAAACTAGGCTACACCTTC.

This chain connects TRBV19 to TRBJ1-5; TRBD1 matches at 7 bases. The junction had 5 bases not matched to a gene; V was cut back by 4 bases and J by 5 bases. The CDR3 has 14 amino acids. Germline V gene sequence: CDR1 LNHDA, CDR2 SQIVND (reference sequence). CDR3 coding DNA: TGTGCCAGTAGTACTACAGGGGACGATCAGCCCCAGCATTTT. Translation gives CASSTTGDDQPQHF.

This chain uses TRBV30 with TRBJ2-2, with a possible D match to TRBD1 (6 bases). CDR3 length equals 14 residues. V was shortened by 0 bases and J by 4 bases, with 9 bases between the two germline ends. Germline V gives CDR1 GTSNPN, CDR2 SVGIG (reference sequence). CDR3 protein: CAWSVLTGTGELFF. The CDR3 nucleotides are TGTGCCTGGAGTGTACTGACAGGCACCGGGGAGCTGTTTTTT.

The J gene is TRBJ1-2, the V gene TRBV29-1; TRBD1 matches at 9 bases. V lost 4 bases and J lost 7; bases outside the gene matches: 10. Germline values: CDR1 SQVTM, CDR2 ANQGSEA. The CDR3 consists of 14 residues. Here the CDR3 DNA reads TGCAGCGTTGGATTGGCACAGGGGGCAGGTGGCTACACCTTC. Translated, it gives CSVGLAQGAGGYTF.

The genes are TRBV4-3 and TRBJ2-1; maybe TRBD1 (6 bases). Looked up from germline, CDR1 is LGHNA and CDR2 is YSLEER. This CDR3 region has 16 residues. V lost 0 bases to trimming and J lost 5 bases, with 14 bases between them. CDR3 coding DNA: TGCGCCAGCAGCCAAGATCTGAACAGGGTAAACAATGAGCAGTTCTTC. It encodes CASSQDLNRVNNEQFF.

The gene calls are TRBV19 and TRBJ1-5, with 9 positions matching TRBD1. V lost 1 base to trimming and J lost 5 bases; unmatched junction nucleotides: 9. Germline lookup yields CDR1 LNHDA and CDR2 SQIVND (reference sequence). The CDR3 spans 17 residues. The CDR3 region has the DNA TGTGCCAGTAGTATAGCAGCCAACAGGGGGCGGCATCAGCCCCAGCATTTT. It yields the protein CASSIAANRGRHQPQHF.

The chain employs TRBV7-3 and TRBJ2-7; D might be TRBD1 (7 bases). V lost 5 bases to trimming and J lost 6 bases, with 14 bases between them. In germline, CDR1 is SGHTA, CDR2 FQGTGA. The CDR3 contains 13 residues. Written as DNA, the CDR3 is TGTGCCAGCAGCCCCCGACAGGGAGGCGAGCAGTACTTC. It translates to CASSPRQGGEQYF.

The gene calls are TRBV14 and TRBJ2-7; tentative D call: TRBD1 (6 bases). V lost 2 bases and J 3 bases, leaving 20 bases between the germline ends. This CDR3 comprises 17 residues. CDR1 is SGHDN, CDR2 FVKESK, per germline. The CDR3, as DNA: TGTGCCAGCAGCCAACGACAAGGGGGTCGAGGGCTCTACGAGCAGTACTTC. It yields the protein CASSQRQGGRGLYEQYF. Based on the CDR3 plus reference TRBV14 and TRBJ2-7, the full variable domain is EAGVTQFPSHSVIEKGQTVTLRCDPISGHDNLYWYRRVMGKEIKFLLHFVKESKQDESGMPNNRFLAERTGGTYSTLKVQPAELEDSGVYFCASSQRQGGRGLYEQYFGPGTRLTVT.

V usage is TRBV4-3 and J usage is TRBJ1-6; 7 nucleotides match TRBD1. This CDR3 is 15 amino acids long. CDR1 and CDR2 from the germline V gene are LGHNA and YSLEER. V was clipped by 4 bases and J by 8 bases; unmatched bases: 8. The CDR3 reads CASSLLGTAYSPLHF. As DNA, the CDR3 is TGCGCCAGCAGCCTCCTGGGGACAGCCTATTCACCCCTCCACTTT.

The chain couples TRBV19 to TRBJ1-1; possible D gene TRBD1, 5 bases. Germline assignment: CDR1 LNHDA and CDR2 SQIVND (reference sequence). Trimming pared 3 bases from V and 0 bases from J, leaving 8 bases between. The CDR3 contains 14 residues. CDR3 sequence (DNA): TGTGCCAGTAGTATTAGGGGATTGAACACTGAAGCTTTCTTT. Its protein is CASSIRGLNTEAFF.

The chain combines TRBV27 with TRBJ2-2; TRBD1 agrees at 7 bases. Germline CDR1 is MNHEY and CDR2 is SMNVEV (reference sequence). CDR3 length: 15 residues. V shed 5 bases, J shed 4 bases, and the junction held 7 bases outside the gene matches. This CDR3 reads CASSASGGGTGELFF. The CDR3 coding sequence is TGTGCCAGCAGTGCCTCAGGGGGTGGCACCGGGGAGCTGTTTTTT.

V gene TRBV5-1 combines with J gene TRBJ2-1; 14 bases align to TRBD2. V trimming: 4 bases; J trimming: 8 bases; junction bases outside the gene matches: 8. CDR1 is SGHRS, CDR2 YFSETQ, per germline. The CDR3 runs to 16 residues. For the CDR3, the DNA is TGCGCCAGCAGCAGGGGACTAGCGGGAGTAGGCGATGAGCAGTTCTTC. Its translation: CASSRGLAGVGDEQFF.

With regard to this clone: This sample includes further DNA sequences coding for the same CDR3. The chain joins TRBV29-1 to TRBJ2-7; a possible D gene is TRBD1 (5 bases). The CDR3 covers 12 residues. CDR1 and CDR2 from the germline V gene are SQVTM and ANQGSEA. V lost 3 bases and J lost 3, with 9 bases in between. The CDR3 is CSVEGQGYEQYF. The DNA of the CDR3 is TGCAGCGTTGAGGGGCAGGGCTACGAGCAGTACTTC.

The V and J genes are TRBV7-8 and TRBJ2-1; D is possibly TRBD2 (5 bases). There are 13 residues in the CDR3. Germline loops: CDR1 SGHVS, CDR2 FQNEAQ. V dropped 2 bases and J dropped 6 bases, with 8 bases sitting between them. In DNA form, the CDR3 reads TGTGCCAGCAGCTTATTCGGGGTCAATGAGCAGTTCTTC. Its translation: CASSLFGVNEQFF. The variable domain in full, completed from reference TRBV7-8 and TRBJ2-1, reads GAGVSQSPRYKVAKRGQDVALRCDPISGHVSLFWYQQALGQGPEFLTYFQNEAQLDKSGLPSDRFFAERPEGSVSTLKIQRTQQEDSAVYLCASSLFGVNEQFFGPGTRLTVL.

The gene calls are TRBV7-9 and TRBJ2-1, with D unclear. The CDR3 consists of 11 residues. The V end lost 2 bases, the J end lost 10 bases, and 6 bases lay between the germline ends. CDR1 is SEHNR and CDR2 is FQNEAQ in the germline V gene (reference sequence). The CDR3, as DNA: TGTGCCAGCAGCTTAAACTTGGAGCAGTTCTTC. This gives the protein CASSLNLEQFF.

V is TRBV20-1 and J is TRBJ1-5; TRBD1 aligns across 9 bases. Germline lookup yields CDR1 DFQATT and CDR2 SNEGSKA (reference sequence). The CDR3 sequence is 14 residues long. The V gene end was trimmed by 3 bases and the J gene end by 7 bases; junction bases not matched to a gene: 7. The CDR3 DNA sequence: TGCAGTGCTAGTCCGAGGACAGGGGACCAGCCCCAGCATTTT. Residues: CSASPRTGDQPQHF.

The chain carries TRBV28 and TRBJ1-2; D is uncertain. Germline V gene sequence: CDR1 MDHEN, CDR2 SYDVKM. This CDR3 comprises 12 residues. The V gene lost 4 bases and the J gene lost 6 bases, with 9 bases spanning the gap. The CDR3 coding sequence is TGTGCCAGCAGTTCGAGGCGCGATGGCTACACCTTC. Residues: CASSSRRDGYTF.

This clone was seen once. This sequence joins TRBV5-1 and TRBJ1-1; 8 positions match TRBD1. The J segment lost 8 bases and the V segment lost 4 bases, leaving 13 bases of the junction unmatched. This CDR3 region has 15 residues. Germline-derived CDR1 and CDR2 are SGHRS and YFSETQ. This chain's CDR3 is CASSIETGAISEAFF. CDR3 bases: TGCGCCAGCAGCATTGAGACAGGGGCGATAAGCGAAGCTTTCTTT. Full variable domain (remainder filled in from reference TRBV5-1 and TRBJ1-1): KAGVTQTPRYLIKTRGQQVTLSCSPISGHRSVSWYQQTPGQGLQFLFEYFSETQRNKGNFPGRFSGRQFSNSRSEMNVSTLELGDSALYLCASSIETGAISEAFFGQGTRLTVV.

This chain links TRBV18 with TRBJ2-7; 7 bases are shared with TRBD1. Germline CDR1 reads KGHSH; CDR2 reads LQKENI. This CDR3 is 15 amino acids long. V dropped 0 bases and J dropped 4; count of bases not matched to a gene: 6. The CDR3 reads CASSPPIGGLYEQYF. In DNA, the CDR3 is TGTGCCAGCTCACCACCGATAGGGGGCCTGTACGAGCAGTACTTC.

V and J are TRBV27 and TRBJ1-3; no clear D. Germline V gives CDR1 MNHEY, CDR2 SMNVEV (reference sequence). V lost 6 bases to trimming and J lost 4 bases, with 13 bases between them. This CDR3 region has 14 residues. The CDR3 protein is CASSLDPRGNTIYF. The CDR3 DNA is TGTGCCAGCAGCCTAGATCCTAGGGGAAACACCATATATTTT.

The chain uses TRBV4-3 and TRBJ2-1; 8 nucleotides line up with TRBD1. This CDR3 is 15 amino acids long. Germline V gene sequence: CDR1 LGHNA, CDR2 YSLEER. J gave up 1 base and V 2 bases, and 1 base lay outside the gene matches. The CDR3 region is CASSQYRGSYNEQFF. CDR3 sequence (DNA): TGCGCCAGCAGCCAATACAGGGGGTCCTACAATGAGCAGTTCTTC.